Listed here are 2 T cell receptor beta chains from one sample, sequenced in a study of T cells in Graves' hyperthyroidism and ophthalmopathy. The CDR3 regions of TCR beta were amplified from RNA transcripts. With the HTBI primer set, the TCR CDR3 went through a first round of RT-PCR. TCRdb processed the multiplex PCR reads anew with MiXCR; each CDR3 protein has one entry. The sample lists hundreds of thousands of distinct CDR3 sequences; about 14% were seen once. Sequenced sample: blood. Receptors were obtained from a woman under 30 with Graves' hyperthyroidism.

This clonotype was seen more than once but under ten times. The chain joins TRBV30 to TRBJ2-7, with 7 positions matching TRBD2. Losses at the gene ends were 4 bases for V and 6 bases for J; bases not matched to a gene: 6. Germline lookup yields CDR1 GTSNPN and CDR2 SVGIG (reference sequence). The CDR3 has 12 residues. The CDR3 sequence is CAWNMGTIEQYF. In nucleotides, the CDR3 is TGTGCCTGGAATATGGGGACTATCGAGCAGTACTTC. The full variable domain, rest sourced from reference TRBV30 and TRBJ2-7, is SQTIHQWPATLVQPVGSPLSLECTVEGTSNPNLYWYRQAAGRGLQLLFYSVGIGQISSEVPQNLSASRPQDRQFILSSKKLLLSDSGFYLCAWNMGTIEQYFGPGTRLTVT.

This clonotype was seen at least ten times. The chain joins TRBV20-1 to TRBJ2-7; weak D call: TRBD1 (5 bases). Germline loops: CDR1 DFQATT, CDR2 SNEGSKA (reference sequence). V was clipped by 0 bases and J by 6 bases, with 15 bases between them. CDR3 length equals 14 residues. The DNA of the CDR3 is TGCAGTGCTAGAGATTTTAAGGGGCAGGGCGAGCAGTACTTC. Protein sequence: CSARDFKGQGEQYF.